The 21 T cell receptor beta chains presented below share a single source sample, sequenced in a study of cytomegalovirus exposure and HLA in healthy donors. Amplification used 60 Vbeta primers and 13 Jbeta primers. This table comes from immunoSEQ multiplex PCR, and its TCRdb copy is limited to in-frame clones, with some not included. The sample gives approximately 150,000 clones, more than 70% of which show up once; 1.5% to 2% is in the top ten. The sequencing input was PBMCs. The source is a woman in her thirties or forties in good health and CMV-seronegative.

CDR3 sequence: CASSYGGNSPDTQYF. The CDR3 DNA reads as TGTGCCAGCAGTTACGGGGGGAATTCGCCAGATACGCAGTATTTT. The chain uses TRBV6-5 and TRBJ2-3, with D maybe TRBD2 (6 bases). Germline V CDR1 and CDR2: MNHEY, SVGAGI. The CDR3 spans 15 residues. The V end was cut by 2 bases, the J end by 4 bases, with 13 bases between.

The CDR3 here is CASSAGLTGLGQYGYTF. For the CDR3, the DNA is TGTGCCAGCAGCGCCGGATTGACAGGACTGGGCCAGTACGGCTACACCTTC. V and J are TRBV9 and TRBJ1-2; TRBD1 is a possible D gene (6 bases). V lost 3 bases, J lost 8 bases, and 26 bases lay in between. Germline V gene lookup returns CDR1 SGDLS and CDR2 YYNGEE. CDR3 length equals 17 residues.

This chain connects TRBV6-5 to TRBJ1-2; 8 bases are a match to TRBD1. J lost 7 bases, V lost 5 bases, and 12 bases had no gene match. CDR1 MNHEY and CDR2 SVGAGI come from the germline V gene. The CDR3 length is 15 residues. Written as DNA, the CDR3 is TGTGCCAGCAGTAGACGACAGGGGTTATTTCGTGGCTACACCTTC. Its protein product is CASSRRQGLFRGYTF.

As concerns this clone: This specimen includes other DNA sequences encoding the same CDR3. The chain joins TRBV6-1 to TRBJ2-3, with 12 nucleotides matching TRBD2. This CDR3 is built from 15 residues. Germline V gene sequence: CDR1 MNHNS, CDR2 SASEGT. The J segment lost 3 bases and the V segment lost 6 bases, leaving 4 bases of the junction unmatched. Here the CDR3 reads CASSRLAGGTDTQYF. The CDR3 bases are TGTGCCAGCAGCCGTCTAGCGGGGGGGACAGATACGCAGTATTTT.

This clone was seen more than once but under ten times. CDR3 coding DNA: TGTGCCAGCAGCCGCCGGGACAGCCGAGGTCAGACCCAGTACTTC. It specifies CASSRRDSRGQTQYF. This chain links TRBV7-9 with TRBJ2-5, with TRBD1 identical over 7 bases. Looked up from germline, CDR1 is SEHNR and CDR2 is FQNEAQ (reference sequence). This CDR3 region has 15 residues. Trimming removed 5 bases from V and 6 bases from J; junction bases left unmatched: 12.

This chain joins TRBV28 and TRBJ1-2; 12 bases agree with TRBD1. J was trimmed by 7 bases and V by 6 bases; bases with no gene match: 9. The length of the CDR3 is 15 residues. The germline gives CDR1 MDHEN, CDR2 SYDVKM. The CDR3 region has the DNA TGTGCCAGCAGGGGCCGGGACAGGGGGCTTGTTGGCTACACCTTC. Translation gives CASRGRDRGLVGYTF.

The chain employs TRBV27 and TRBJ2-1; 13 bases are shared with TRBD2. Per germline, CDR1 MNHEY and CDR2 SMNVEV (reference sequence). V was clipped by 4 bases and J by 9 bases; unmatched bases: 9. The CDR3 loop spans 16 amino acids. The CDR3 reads CASSSLRTSGSSEQFF. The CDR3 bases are TGTGCCAGCAGTTCCCTAAGGACTAGCGGGAGCAGTGAGCAGTTCTTC.

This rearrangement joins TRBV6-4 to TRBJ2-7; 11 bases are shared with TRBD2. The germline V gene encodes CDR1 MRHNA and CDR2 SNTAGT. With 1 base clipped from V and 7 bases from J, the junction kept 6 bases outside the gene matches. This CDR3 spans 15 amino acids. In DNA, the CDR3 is TGTGCCAGCAGTGACTGGCCTAGCGGGAGGAGGGAGCAGTACTTC. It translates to CASSDWPSGRREQYF.

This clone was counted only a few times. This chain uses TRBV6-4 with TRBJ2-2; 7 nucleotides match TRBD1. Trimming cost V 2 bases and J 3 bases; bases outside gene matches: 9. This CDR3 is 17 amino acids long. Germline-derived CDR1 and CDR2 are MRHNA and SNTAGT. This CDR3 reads CASSDPGTEGDTGELFF. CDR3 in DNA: TGTGCCAGCAGTGACCCCGGGACAGAGGGGGACACCGGGGAGCTGTTTTTT.

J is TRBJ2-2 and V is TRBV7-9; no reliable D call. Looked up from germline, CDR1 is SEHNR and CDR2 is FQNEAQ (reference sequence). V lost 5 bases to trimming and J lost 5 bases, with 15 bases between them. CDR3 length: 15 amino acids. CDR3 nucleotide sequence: TGTGCCAGCAGCCCTCACAATCTTAAGACCGGGGAGCTGTTTTTT. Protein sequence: CASSPHNLKTGELFF.

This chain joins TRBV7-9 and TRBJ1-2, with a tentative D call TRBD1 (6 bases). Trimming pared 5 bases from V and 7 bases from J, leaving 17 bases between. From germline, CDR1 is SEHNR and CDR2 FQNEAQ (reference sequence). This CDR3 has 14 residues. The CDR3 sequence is CASSPRRGGTGYTF. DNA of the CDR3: TGTGCCAGCAGCCCACGTAGGGGGGGGACTGGCTACACCTTC.

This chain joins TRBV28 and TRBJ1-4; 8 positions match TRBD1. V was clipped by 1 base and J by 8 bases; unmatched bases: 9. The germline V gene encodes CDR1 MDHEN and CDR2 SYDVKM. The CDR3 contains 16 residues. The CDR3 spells CASSLFARGLGEKLFF. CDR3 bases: TGTGCCAGCAGTTTATTTGCCAGGGGGCTAGGGGAAAAACTGTTTTTT.

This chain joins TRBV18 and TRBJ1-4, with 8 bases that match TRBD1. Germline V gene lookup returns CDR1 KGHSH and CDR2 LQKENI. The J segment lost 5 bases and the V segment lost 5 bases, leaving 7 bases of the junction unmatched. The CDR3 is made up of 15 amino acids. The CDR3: CASSSPGQENEKLFF. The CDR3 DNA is TGTGCCAGCTCATCTCCGGGACAGGAAAATGAAAAACTGTTTTTT.

The CDR3 DNA sequence: TGTGCCAGCAGTTATAGTAGGGGGCCCCTGAACACTGAAGCTTTCTTT. Translated, it gives CASSYSRGPLNTEAFF. This sequence joins TRBV6-5 and TRBJ1-1; 7 positions agree with TRBD1. The trim removed 3 bases at V and 0 bases at J, leaving 7 bases unmatched. The germline CDR1 and CDR2 sequences are MNHEY and SVGAGI. This CDR3 is 16 amino acids long.

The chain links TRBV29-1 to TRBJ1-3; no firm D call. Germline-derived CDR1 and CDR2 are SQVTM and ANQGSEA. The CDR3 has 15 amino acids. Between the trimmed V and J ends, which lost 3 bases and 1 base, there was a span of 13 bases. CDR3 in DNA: TGCAGCGTTGAGACACTCTCGGGGTCTGGAAACACCATATATTTT. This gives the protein CSVETLSGSGNTIYF.

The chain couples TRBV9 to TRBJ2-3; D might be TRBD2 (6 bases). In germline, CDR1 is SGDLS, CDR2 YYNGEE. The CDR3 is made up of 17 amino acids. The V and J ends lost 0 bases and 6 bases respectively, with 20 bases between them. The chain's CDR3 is CASSVGNSGPPGDTQYF. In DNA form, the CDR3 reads TGTGCCAGCAGCGTAGGAAATAGCGGCCCTCCGGGGGATACGCAGTATTTT.

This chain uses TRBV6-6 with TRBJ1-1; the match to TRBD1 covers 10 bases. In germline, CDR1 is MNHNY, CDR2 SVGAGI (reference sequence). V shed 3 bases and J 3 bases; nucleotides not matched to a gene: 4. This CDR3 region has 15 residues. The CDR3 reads CASSYGTGVYTEAFF. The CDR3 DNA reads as TGTGCCAGCAGTTATGGGACAGGGGTGTACACTGAAGCTTTCTTT.

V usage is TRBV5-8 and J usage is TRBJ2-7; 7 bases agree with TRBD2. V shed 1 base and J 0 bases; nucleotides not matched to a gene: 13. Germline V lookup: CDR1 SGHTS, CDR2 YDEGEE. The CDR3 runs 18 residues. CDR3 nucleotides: TGTGCCAGCAGCTTGAGTCTAGCGGAGGGAAGCGACTCCTACGAGCAGTACTTC. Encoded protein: CASSLSLAEGSDSYEQYF.

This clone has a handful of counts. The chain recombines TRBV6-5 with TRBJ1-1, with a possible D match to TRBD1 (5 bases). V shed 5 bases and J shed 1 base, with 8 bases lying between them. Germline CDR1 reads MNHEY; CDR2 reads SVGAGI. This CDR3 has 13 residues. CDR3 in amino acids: CASSRDRNTEAFF. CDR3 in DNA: TGTGCCAGCAGTAGAGACAGGAACACTGAAGCTTTCTTT.

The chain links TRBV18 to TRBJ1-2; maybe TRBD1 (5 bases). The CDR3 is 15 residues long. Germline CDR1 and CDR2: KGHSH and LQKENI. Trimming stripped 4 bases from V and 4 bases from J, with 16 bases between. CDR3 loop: CASSLTGTDGYGYTF. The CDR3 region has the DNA TGTGCCAGCTCACTTACAGGCACAGACGGCTATGGCTACACCTTC.

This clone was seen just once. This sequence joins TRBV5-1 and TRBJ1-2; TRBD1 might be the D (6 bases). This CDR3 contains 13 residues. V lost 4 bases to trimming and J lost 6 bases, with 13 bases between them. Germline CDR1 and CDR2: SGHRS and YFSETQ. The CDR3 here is CASSPTGRDGYTF. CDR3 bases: TGCGCCAGCAGCCCTACAGGGCGGGATGGCTACACCTTC.